This T cell receptor beta chain was profiled in a study of blood T cell repertoires in COVID-19. Study details: PBMCs, B-cell-depleted T cells, or T cells were the source of the cDNA or gDNA that made up the material.

The CDR3 runs 13 residues. Trimming pared 6 bases from V and 5 bases from J, leaving 13 bases between. The V gene's germline CDR1 is MNHEY and CDR2 SVGAGI. Authors' analysis steps: The authors estimated nucleated cell counts from reference gene primer amplification. Assay: immunoSEQ multiplex PCR; the TCRdb copy retains only in-frame clones and omits some. V and J calls and clone size come straight from that table; D and trimming were deduced from the DNA. The sample has fewer than 200,000 clones, around 93% seen once. The chain has TRBV6-5 and TRBJ1-1; D uncertain. Sequencing was performed on peripheral blood. The clonotype comes from a woman aged 50 to 65 with acute or convalescent COVID-19. This CDR3 reads CASSLSIGTEAFF. In DNA form, the CDR3 reads TGTGCCAGCAGCCTTAGTATCGGGACTGAAGCTTTCTTT.